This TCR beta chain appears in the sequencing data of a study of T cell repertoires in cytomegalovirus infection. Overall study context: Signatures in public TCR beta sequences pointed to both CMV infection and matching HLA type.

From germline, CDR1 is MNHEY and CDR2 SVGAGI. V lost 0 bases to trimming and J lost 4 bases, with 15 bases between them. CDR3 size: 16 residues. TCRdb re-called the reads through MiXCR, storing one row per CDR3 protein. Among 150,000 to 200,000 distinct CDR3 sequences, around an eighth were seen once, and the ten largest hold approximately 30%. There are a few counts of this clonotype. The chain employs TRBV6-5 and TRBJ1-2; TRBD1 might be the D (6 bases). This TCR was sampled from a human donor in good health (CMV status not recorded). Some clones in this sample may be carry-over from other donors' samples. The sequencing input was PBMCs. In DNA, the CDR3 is TGTGCCAGCAGTTACTCGGTTGCAGGGGTATCCTATGGCTACACCTTC. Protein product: CASSYSVAGVSYGYTF.